The source of this T cell receptor (beta chain) is a study of T cell changes during pregnancy in multiple sclerosis. V gave up 2 bases and J gave up 4 bases, with 9 bases separating them. Germline V lookup: CDR1 GTSNPN, CDR2 SVGIG (reference sequence). The CDR3 is made up of 12 amino acids. The assay was immunoSEQ multiplex PCR, and TCRdb's table has in-frame clones only and misses some. Of tens of thousands of clones listed, roughly 93% are singletons. Sequencing used peripheral blood, obtained in the second trimester of pregnancy. The clonotype originates from a female donor with multiple sclerosis, enrolled in a pregnancy study. The chain uses TRBV30 and TRBJ2-7; D possibly corresponds to TRBD2 (6 bases). CDR3: CAWSSSVYEQYF. CDR3 nucleotide sequence: TGTGCCTGGAGTTCTAGCGTATACGAGCAGTACTTC. Supplemented by reference TRBV30 and TRBJ2-7, the full variable domain reads SQTIHQWPATLVQPVGSPLSLECTVEGTSNPNLYWYRQAAGRGLQLLFYSVGIGQISSEVPQNLSASRPQDRQFILSSKKLLLSDSGFYLCAWSSSVYEQYFGPGTRLTVT.